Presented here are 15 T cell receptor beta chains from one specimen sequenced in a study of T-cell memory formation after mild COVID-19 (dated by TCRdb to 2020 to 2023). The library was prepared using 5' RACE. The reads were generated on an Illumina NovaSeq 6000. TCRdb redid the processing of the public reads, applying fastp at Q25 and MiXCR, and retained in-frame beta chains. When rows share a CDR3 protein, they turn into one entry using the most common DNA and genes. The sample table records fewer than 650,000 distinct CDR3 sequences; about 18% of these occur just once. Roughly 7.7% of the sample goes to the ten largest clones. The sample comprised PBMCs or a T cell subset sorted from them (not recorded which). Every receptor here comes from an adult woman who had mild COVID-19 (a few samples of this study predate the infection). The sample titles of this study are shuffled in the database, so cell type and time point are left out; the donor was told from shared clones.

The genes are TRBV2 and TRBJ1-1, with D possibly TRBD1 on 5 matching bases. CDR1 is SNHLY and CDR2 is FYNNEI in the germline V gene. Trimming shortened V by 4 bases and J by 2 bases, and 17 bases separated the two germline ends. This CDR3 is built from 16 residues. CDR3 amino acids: CASSGLRWGENTEAFF. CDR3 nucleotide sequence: TGTGCCAGCAGTGGATTAAGGTGGGGGGAAAACACTGAAGCTTTCTTT.

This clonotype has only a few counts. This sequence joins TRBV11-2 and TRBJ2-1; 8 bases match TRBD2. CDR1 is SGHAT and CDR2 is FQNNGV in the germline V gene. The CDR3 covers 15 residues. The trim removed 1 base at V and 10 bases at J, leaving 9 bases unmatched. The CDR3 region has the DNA TGTGCCAGCAGCTTAGGACTAGCGAGAGCGGGAGAGCAGTTCTTC. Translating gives CASSLGLARAGEQFF.

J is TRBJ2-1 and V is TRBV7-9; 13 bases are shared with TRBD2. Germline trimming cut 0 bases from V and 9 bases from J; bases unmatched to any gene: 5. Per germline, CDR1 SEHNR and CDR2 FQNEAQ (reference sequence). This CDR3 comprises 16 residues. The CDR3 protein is CASSLARTSGRGEQFF. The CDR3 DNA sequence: TGTGCCAGCAGCTTAGCAAGGACTAGCGGGAGAGGTGAGCAGTTCTTC.

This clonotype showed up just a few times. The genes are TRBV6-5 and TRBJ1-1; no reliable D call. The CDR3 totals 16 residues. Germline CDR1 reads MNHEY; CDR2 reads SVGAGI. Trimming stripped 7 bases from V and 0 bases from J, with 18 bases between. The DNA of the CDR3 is TGTGCCAGCACTACTGGGTTGGGAACGGTGAACACTGAAGCTTTCTTT. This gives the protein CASTTGLGTVNTEAFF.

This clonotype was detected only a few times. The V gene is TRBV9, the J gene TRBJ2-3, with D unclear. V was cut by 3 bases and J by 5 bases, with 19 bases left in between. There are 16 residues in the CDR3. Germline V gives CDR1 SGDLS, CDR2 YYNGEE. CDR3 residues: CASSALGSTNQDTQYF. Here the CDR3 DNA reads TGTGCCAGCAGCGCCCTGGGCAGTACCAACCAAGATACGCAGTATTTT.

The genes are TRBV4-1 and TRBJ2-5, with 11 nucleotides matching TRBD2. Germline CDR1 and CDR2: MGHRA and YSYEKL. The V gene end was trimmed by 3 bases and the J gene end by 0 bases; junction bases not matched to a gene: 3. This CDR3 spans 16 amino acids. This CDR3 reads CASSQQLAGDQETQYF. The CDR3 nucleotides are TGCGCCAGCAGCCAGCAACTAGCGGGGGACCAAGAGACCCAGTACTTC.

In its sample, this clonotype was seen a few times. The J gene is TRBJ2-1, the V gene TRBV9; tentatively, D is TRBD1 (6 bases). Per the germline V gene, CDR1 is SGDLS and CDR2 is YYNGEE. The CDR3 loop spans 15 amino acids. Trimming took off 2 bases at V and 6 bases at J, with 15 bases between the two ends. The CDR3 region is CASSVGQSESNEQFF. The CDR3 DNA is TGTGCCAGCAGCGTCGGACAGTCGGAATCCAATGAGCAGTTCTTC.

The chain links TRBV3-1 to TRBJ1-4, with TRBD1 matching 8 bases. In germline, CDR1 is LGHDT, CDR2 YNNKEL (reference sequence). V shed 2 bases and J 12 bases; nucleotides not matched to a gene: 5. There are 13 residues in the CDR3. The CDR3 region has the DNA TGTGCCAGCAGCCAACGGACAGGGTCAGAACTGTTTTTT. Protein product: CASSQRTGSELFF.

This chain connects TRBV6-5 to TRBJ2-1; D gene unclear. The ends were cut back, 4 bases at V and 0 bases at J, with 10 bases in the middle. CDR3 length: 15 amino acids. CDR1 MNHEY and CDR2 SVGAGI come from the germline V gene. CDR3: CASSFALSSYNEQFF. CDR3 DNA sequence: TGTGCCAGCAGTTTCGCCTTAAGCTCCTACAATGAGCAGTTCTTC.

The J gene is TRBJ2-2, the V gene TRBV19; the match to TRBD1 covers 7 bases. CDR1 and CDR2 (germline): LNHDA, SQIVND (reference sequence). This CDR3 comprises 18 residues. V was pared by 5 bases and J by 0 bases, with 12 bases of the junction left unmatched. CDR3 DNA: TGTGCCAGTAGTTCGCCCCCCCGGGACAGAGCGAACACCGGGGAGCTGTTTTTT. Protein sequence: CASSSPPRDRANTGELFF.

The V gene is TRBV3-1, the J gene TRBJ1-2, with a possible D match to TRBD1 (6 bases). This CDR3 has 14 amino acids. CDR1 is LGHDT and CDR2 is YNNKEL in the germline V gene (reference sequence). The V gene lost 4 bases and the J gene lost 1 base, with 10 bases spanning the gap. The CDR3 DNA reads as TGTGCCAGCAGCCCCGGGGGCAGTAACTATGGCTACACCTTC. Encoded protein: CASSPGGSNYGYTF.

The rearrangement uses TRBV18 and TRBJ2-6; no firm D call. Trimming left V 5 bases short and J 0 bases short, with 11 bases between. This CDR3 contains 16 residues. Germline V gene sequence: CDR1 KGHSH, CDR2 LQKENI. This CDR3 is CASSANYNSGANVLTF. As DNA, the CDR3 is TGTGCCAGCTCAGCGAATTACAACTCTGGGGCCAACGTCCTGACTTTC. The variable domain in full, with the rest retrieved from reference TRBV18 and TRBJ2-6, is NAGVMQNPRHLVRRRGQEARLRCSPMKGHSHVYWYRQLPEEGLKFMVYLQKENIIDESGMPKERFSAEFPKEGPSILRIQQVVRGDSAAYFCASSANYNSGANVLTFGAGSRLTVL.

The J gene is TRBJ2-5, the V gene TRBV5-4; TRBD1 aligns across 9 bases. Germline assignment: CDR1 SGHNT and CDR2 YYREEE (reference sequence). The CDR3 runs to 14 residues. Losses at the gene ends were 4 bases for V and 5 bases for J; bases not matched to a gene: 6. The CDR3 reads CASSRGQGPETQYF. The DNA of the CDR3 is TGTGCCAGCAGCAGGGGACAGGGTCCGGAGACCCAGTACTTC.

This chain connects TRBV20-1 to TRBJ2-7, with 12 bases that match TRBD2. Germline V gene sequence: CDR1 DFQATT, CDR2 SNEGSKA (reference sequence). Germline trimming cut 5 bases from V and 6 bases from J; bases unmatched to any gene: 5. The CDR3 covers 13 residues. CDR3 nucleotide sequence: TGCAGTGCTCGAACTAGCGGGGGGCCCGAGCAGTACTTC. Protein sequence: CSARTSGGPEQYF.

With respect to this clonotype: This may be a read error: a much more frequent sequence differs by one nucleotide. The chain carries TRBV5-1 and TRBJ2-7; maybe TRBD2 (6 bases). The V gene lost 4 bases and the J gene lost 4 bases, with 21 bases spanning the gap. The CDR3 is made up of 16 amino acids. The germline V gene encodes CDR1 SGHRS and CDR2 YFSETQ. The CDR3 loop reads CASSRDFGLAPYEQYF. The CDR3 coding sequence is TGCGCCAGCAGCCGGGACTTCGGACTCGCACCTTACGAGCAGTACTTC.